A selection of T cell receptor beta chains follows, all from one sample in a study of memory CD4+ T cells and cytomegalovirus serostatus. The table came from immunoSEQ multiplex PCR; TCRdb's copy has only in-frame clones and leaves some out. This sample has 64,000 or so clones, with approximately 77% found just once. The sequencing sample was made of memory CD4+ T cells from blood. Source of these receptors: an adult in good health and CMV-seronegative. The CDR3 runs from the conserved cysteine through the conserved F or W. A D gene is named only where the DNA matches it firmly. Clone size appears in some rows only: once, few, many, or a class for an expanded clone.

j_call: TRBJ2-1; clone_size: .; v_call: TRBV11-2; cdr3_length: 16; d_call: TRBD2; cdr3_nt: TGTGCCAGCAGCTTAGAAGTCGGCGGGGGGGCCAAAAAGCAGTTCTTC; cdr3_aa: CASSLEVGGGAKKQFF
j_call: TRBJ2-1; clone_size: few; v_call: TRBV5-1; cdr3_length: 18; d_call: .; cdr3_nt: TGCGCCAGCAGCTTGGGCGGCTCAGCCAACCTAGCCTACAATGAGCAGTTCTTC; cdr3_aa: CASSLGGSANLAYNEQFF
j_call: TRBJ2-5; clone_size: .; v_call: TRBV11-3; cdr3_length: 17; d_call: TRBD2; cdr3_nt: TGTGCCAGCAGCCTTGGGACTAGCGGGGGCGCTCAAGAGACCCAGTACTTC; cdr3_aa: CASSLGTSGGAQETQYF
j_call: TRBJ2-3; clone_size: .; v_call: TRBV5-1; cdr3_length: 14; d_call: TRBD1; cdr3_nt: TGCGCCAGCAGCATAGGGGACAGATCTGGTACGCAGTATTTT; cdr3_aa: CASSIGDRSGTQYF
j_call: TRBJ1-1; clone_size: .; v_call: TRBV7-3; cdr3_length: 14; d_call: .; cdr3_nt: TGTGCCAGCAGCTTACAGGGCTCGAACACTGAAGCTTTCTTT; cdr3_aa: CASSLQGSNTEAFF
j_call: TRBJ2-6; clone_size: .; v_call: TRBV5-1; cdr3_length: 17; d_call: .; cdr3_nt: TGCGCCAGCAGCTTAGACAGAACCAGCTCTGGGGCCAACGTCCTGACTTTC; cdr3_aa: CASSLDRTSSGANVLTF
j_call: TRBJ1-6; clone_size: .; v_call: TRBV14; cdr3_length: 14; d_call: .; cdr3_nt: TGTGCCAGCAGCCGACGGCAGACGAGCTCACCCCTCCACTTT; cdr3_aa: CASSRRQTSSPLHF
j_call: TRBJ1-2; clone_size: medium-sized; v_call: TRBV7-2; cdr3_length: 14; d_call: .; cdr3_nt: TGTGCCAGCAGCTTATTCCGGGACGGCTATGGCTACACCTTC; cdr3_aa: CASSLFRDGYGYTF
j_call: TRBJ1-4; clone_size: .; v_call: TRBV7-9; cdr3_length: 14; d_call: .; cdr3_nt: TGTGCCAGCAGCTTAGATCTGGGTAGGGAAAAACTGTTTTTT; cdr3_aa: CASSLDLGREKLFF
j_call: TRBJ1-5; clone_size: .; v_call: TRBV9; cdr3_length: 13; d_call: .; cdr3_nt: TGTGCCAGCAGCGTAGGCCAAAATCAGCCCCAGCATTTT; cdr3_aa: CASSVGQNQPQHF
j_call: TRBJ1-1; clone_size: once; v_call: TRBV7-2; cdr3_length: 15; d_call: .; cdr3_nt: TGTGCCAGCAGCTTAGCGCGGCAGGGAGGGACTGAAGCTTTCTTT; cdr3_aa: CASSLARQGGTEAFF
j_call: TRBJ1-2; clone_size: .; v_call: TRBV2; cdr3_length: 13; d_call: TRBD1; cdr3_nt: TGTGCCAGCAGTGACAGGGGGCCCTATGGCTACACCTTC; cdr3_aa: CASSDRGPYGYTF
j_call: TRBJ1-2; clone_size: .; v_call: TRBV4-2; cdr3_length: 14; d_call: .; cdr3_nt: TGTGCCAGCAGCCAAGATTCAGGGTTCTATGGCTACACCTTC; cdr3_aa: CASSQDSGFYGYTF
j_call: TRBJ1-2; clone_size: .; v_call: TRBV30; cdr3_length: 18; d_call: .; cdr3_nt: TGTGCCTGGAGTGGCCGTGGGCTCCGAGTCCAGAGAGGATATGGCTACACCTTC; cdr3_aa: CAWSGRGLRVQRGYGYTF
j_call: TRBJ2-7; clone_size: once; v_call: TRBV4-3; cdr3_length: 15; d_call: .; cdr3_nt: TGCGCCAGCAGCCAAGCGGGCACAGGGTACTACGAGCAGTACTTC; cdr3_aa: CASSQAGTGYYEQYF
j_call: TRBJ1-2; clone_size: few; v_call: TRBV7-9; cdr3_length: 15; d_call: TRBD1; cdr3_nt: TGTGCCAGCAGCTTATCTTCGGGACAGCTCTATGGCTACACCTTC; cdr3_aa: CASSLSSGQLYGYTF
j_call: TRBJ1-5; clone_size: .; v_call: TRBV19; cdr3_length: 13; d_call: .; cdr3_nt: TGTGCCAGTAGTATATCCTTAGGACAGCCCCAGCATTTT; cdr3_aa: CASSISLGQPQHF
j_call: TRBJ2-1; clone_size: .; v_call: TRBV5-1; cdr3_length: 15; d_call: TRBD2; cdr3_nt: TGCGCCAGCAGCTTGGCTGCGGGAGCCTACAATGAGCAGTTCTTC; cdr3_aa: CASSLAAGAYNEQFF
j_call: TRBJ2-5; clone_size: few; v_call: TRBV9; cdr3_length: 13; d_call: .; cdr3_nt: TGTGCCAGCAGCGTAGAAGAAGGGTCTAACCAGTACTTC; cdr3_aa: CASSVEEGSNQYF
j_call: TRBJ2-3; clone_size: .; v_call: TRBV5-1; cdr3_length: 15; d_call: TRBD2; cdr3_nt: TGCGCCAGCAGCTTGGTTAGCGGGGGGATGGATACGCAGTATTTT; cdr3_aa: CASSLVSGGMDTQYF
j_call: TRBJ2-7; clone_size: once; v_call: TRBV6-5; cdr3_length: 14; d_call: .; cdr3_nt: TGTGCCAGCAGTACACAGGGGGGGCCCTACGAGCAGTACTTC; cdr3_aa: CASSTQGGPYEQYF
j_call: TRBJ1-2; clone_size: .; v_call: TRBV4-3; cdr3_length: 13; d_call: TRBD1; cdr3_nt: TGCGCCAGCAGCCAAGGGAACAGGGGTCGCTACACCTTC; cdr3_aa: CASSQGNRGRYTF
j_call: TRBJ1-2; clone_size: .; v_call: TRBV5-6; cdr3_length: 11; d_call: .; cdr3_nt: TGTGCCAGCAGCTCGGGGTATGGCTACACCTTC; cdr3_aa: CASSSGYGYTF